These 5 T cell receptor beta chains were all obtained from the same sample, sequenced in a study of radiation and T cells in renal cell carcinoma. The data were produced by immunoSEQ multiplex PCR, yet TCRdb's version contains in-frame clones alone and is incomplete. The sample consists of some 150,000 clones, 65% to 90% of them appearing once. Time point meaning: blood 4 weeks post-SBRT, at nephrectomy. This sample's treatment: 15 Gy SBRT to primary tumor, nephrectomy 4 weeks later. The sample here was blood, taken from a patient whose treatment included radiotherapy and nephrectomy. These receptors came from a woman in her 50s with renal cell carcinoma.

CDR3 sequence (DNA): TGTGCCAGCAGCCCCAACCGGGACAGGGTAGTTGGCTACACCTTC. Translating it yields CASSPNRDRVVGYTF. V usage is TRBV5-4 and J usage is TRBJ1-2; 9 nucleotides agree with TRBD1. CDR1 SGHNT and CDR2 YYREEE come from the germline V gene (reference sequence). This CDR3 is built from 15 residues. With V trimmed by 4 bases and J by 7 bases, 11 bases remained unmatched.

The CDR3 sequence: CASPDREEETEAFF. For the CDR3, the DNA is TGTGCCAGCCCCGACCGGGAAGAGGAGACTGAAGCTTTCTTT. V is TRBV25-1 and J is TRBJ1-1; D uncertain. The V gene lost 8 bases and the J gene lost 5 bases, with 18 bases spanning the gap. CDR3 length equals 14 residues. The germline V gene has CDR1 MGHDK and CDR2 SYGVNS.

This chain connects TRBV19 to TRBJ1-2; D perhaps matches TRBD1 (5 bases). CDR1 and CDR2 from the germline V gene are LNHDA and SQIVND (reference sequence). V dropped 3 bases and J dropped 5 bases, with 19 bases sitting between them. The CDR3 covers 16 residues. CDR3 nucleotide sequence: TGTGCCAGTAGTATTCACGGGGACCGTATAGGATATGGCTACACCTTC. Translating gives CASSIHGDRIGYGYTF.

In its sample, this clone was seen a few times. The chain employs TRBV9 and TRBJ1-5; perhaps TRBD1 as D (6 bases). Germline CDR1 and CDR2: SGDLS and YYNGEE. Trimming shortened V by 1 base and J by 0 bases, and 8 bases separated the two germline ends. The CDR3 runs 15 residues. In DNA, the CDR3 is TGTGCCAGCAGCGTATCAGGGGCTAGCAATCAGCCCCAGCATTTT. Protein product: CASSVSGASNQPQHF.

This chain uses TRBV7-9 with TRBJ2-1; TRBD2 agrees at 7 bases. This CDR3 has 17 residues. J gave up 5 bases and V 4 bases, and 14 bases lay outside the gene matches. The germline V gene has CDR1 SEHNR and CDR2 FQNEAQ (reference sequence). The CDR3 here is CASSWGLTRGRDNEQFF. The CDR3 DNA reads as TGTGCCAGCAGCTGGGGACTAACGAGAGGGAGGGACAATGAGCAGTTCTTC.